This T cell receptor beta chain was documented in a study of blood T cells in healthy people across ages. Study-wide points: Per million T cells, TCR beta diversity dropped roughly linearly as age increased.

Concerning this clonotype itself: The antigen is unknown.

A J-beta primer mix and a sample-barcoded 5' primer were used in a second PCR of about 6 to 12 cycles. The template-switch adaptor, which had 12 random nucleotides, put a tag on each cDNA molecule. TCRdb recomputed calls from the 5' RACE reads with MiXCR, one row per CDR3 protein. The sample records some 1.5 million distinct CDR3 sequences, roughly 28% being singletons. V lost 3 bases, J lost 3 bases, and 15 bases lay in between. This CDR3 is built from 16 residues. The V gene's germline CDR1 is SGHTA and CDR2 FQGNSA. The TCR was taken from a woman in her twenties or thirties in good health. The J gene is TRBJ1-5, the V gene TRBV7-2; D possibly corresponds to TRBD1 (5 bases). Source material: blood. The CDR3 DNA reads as TGTGCCAGCAGCTTTCAGGGACCTCGGACCAATCAGCCCCAGCATTTT. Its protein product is CASSFQGPRTNQPQHF. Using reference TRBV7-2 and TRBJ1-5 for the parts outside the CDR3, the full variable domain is GAGVSQSPSNKVTEKGKDVELRCDPISGHTALYWYRQSLGQGLEFLIYFQGNSAPDKSGLPSDRFSAERTGGSVSTLTIQRTQQEDSAVYLCASSFQGPRTNQPQHFGDGTRLSIL.